The 22 T cell receptor beta chains below come from one sample, sequenced in a study of blood T cell repertoires in COVID-19. Using immunoSEQ multiplex PCR, the repertoire was profiled, and TCRdb retains in-frame clones only, with some absent. The data hold more than 30,000 clones, with approximately 91% observed a single time. Sequencing was done on a sample of peripheral blood. These receptors were obtained from a woman over 75 with active or convalescent COVID-19.

A single count supports this clone. The chain is built from TRBV6-6 and TRBJ1-6; the D is unclear. Germline-derived CDR1 and CDR2 are MNHNY and SVGAGI (reference sequence). V was shortened by 0 bases and J by 5 bases, with 8 bases between the two germline ends. CDR3 length: 15 residues. CDR3 residues: CASSYSALNNSPLHF. The CDR3 region has the DNA TGTGCCAGCAGTTACTCGGCCCTCAATAATTCACCCCTCCACTTT.

V and J are TRBV7-8 and TRBJ1-6; 9 bases are shared with TRBD1. CDR1 is SGHVS, CDR2 FQNEAQ, per germline. CDR3 length equals 15 residues. V trimming: 4 bases; J trimming: 9 bases; junction bases outside the gene matches: 7. CDR3: CASSSGRDRVSPLHF. The DNA of the CDR3 is TGTGCCAGCAGCTCGGGCCGGGACAGGGTTTCACCCCTCCACTTT.

The chain carries TRBV5-1 and TRBJ1-5; D is ambiguous. The CDR3 runs to 14 residues. The germline gives CDR1 SGHRS, CDR2 YFSETQ. Between the trimmed V and J ends, which lost 4 bases and 3 bases, there was a span of 11 bases. CDR3 coding DNA: TGCGCCAGCAGCCTAGACGGTGTCAATCAGCCCCAGCATTTT. This gives the protein CASSLDGVNQPQHF.

The chain couples TRBV30 to TRBJ1-2; D perhaps matches TRBD1 (6 bases). The V end lost 1 base, the J end lost 0 bases, and 12 bases lay between the germline ends. This CDR3 spans 15 amino acids. CDR1 is GTSNPN and CDR2 is SVGIG in the germline V gene (reference sequence). DNA for the CDR3: TGTGCCTGGAGTGCAGGGGTTCAAGCTAACTATGGCTACACCTTC. Its translation: CAWSAGVQANYGYTF.

This clone was seen a handful of times. The chain couples TRBV9 to TRBJ1-4; 7 bases line up with TRBD1. The CDR3 is made up of 14 amino acids. Trimming removed 0 bases from V and 7 bases from J; junction bases left unmatched: 3. The germline V gene has CDR1 SGDLS and CDR2 YYNGEE. The DNA for the CDR3 is TGTGCCAGCAGCGTAGAAGGGGGCAGTGAAAAACTGTTTTTT. Its protein product is CASSVEGGSEKLFF.

The chain carries TRBV5-3 and TRBJ1-6; a weak D match, TRBD1 (5 bases). TRBV5-3 is recorded as an ORF, its role being uncertain. The CDR3 covers 17 residues. V lost 4 bases and J lost 0, with 14 bases in between. For the CDR3, the DNA is TGTGCCAGAAGCCTGGACAACGCCTGCTCCTATAATTCACCCCTCCACTTT. The encoded protein is CARSLDNACSYNSPLHF.

This chain links TRBV10-3 with TRBJ1-1; 7 nucleotides line up with TRBD1. Germline V gives CDR1 ENHRY, CDR2 SYGVKD. The V segment lost 6 bases and the J segment 5 bases; nucleotides outside the gene matches: 9. The CDR3 is 14 amino acids. CDR3 loop: CAISSGGRGTEAFF. The DNA for the CDR3 is TGTGCCATCAGCTCAGGGGGAAGAGGTACTGAAGCTTTCTTT.

V gene TRBV2 combines with J gene TRBJ1-1, with D unresolved. The germline V and J ends were trimmed by 0 bases and 4 bases, with 15 bases remaining between them. The CDR3 extends over 16 amino acids. Germline V gene sequence: CDR1 SNHLY, CDR2 FYNNEI. The CDR3 loop is CASSEALPSVVTEAFF. In DNA form, the CDR3 reads TGTGCCAGCAGTGAAGCTCTTCCCAGTGTCGTCACTGAAGCTTTCTTT.

The V and J genes are TRBV18 and TRBJ2-3, with 9 bases fitting TRBD2. Germline V CDR1 and CDR2: KGHSH, LQKENI. The CDR3 has 15 amino acids. V gave up 2 bases and J gave up 5 bases; unmatched junction bases: 5. DNA of the CDR3: TGTGCCAGCTCACCAGGGCGGGGGGGGCAAGATACGCAGTATTTT. Its translation: CASSPGRGGQDTQYF.

The chain is built from TRBV4-1 and TRBJ1-6; the match to TRBD1 covers 10 bases. Trimming at V came to 1 base and at J to 9 bases, leaving 9 bases not matched to a gene. The germline CDR1 and CDR2 sequences are MGHRA and YSYEKL. The CDR3 has 17 residues. CDR3: CASSQGTGGRALSPLHF. CDR3 DNA: TGCGCCAGCAGCCAAGGGACAGGGGGTAGGGCCCTTTCACCCCTCCACTTT.

This clone was counted only a few times. V gene TRBV7-3 combines with J gene TRBJ2-7; TRBD2 might be the D (5 bases). The CDR3 runs 14 residues. Germline CDR1 and CDR2: SGHTA and FQGTGA. V lost 2 bases, J lost 0 bases, and 8 bases lay in between. The DNA of the CDR3 is TGTGCCAGCAGCTTATCGGCGGGCTCCTACGAGCAGTACTTC. Its protein product is CASSLSAGSYEQYF.

This clone occurred once. The chain is built from TRBV5-6 and TRBJ2-1, with D perhaps TRBD2 (6 bases). Looked up from germline, CDR1 is SGHDT and CDR2 is YYEEEE. V was shortened by 4 bases and J by 9 bases, with 20 bases between the two germline ends. The CDR3 has 15 amino acids. The CDR3 is CASSLPGQGLVEQFF. The CDR3 region has the DNA TGTGCCAGCAGCCTCCCGGGGCAGGGACTTGTTGAGCAGTTCTTC.

This chain uses TRBV12-5 with TRBJ1-5; no clear D. V dropped 0 bases and J dropped 3 bases, with 24 bases sitting between them. CDR3 length: 20 residues. Germline CDR1 reads LGHNT; CDR2 reads FRNRAP. Here the CDR3 reads CASGLVTVDPRGNTNQPQHF. In DNA form, the CDR3 reads TGTGCTAGTGGTTTGGTAACAGTGGACCCCAGAGGGAATACCAATCAGCCCCAGCATTTT.

This chain uses TRBV9 with TRBJ1-1; TRBD1 matches 8 bases. Trimming took 0 bases from V and 2 from J; bases not matched to a gene: 3. The CDR3 is 15 residues long. The germline V gene has CDR1 SGDLS and CDR2 YYNGEE. CDR3 residues: CASSVEDRGNTEAFF. The DNA of the CDR3 is TGTGCCAGCAGCGTAGAAGACAGGGGTAACACTGAAGCTTTCTTT.

The rearrangement joins TRBV27 to TRBJ1-5, with TRBD1 matching over 8 bases. The germline V gene has CDR1 MNHEY and CDR2 SMNVEV (reference sequence). This CDR3 is 16 amino acids long. Trimming at V came to 3 bases and at J to 5 bases, leaving 9 bases not matched to a gene. CDR3 amino acids: CASSLRDRGPHQPQHF. The DNA of the CDR3 is TGTGCCAGCAGTTTGAGAGACAGGGGCCCCCATCAGCCCCAGCATTTT.

The chain joins TRBV30 to TRBJ2-7, with 7 bases lining up with TRBD1. The CDR3 runs 15 residues. Germline V gene sequence: CDR1 GTSNPN, CDR2 SVGIG (reference sequence). With V trimmed by 3 bases and J by 1 base, 9 bases remained unmatched. The CDR3 protein is CAWSTRHRGSYEQYF. The CDR3 nucleotides are TGTGCCTGGAGCACAAGACACAGGGGATCCTACGAGCAGTACTTC. Full variable domain (remainder filled in from reference TRBV30 and TRBJ2-7): SQTIHQWPATLVQPVGSPLSLECTVEGTSNPNLYWYRQAAGRGLQLLFYSVGIGQISSEVPQNLSASRPQDRQFILSSKKLLLSDSGFYLCAWSTRHRGSYEQYFGPGTRLTVT.

The rearrangement links TRBV19 to TRBJ2-3, with 14 bases lining up with TRBD2. Germline CDR1 reads LNHDA; CDR2 reads SQIVND (reference sequence). V shed 5 bases and J 4 bases; nucleotides not matched to a gene: 8. This CDR3 is built from 17 residues. The CDR3 sequence is CASSGLAGGVVSDTQYF. CDR3 nucleotides: TGTGCCAGTAGTGGACTAGCGGGGGGAGTTGTGTCAGATACGCAGTATTTT. Together with reference TRBV19 and TRBJ2-3, the CDR3 gives the full variable domain: DGGITQSPKYLFRKEGQNVTLSCEQNLNHDAMYWYRQDPGQGLRLIYYSQIVNDFQKGDIAEGYSVSREKKESFPLTVTSAQKNPTAFYLCASSGLAGGVVSDTQYFGPGTRLTVL.

This clone was recorded once. The V and J genes are TRBV7-6 and TRBJ2-5, with 7 positions matching TRBD2. This CDR3 has 16 residues. CDR1 SGHVS and CDR2 FNYEAQ come from the germline V gene. V lost 5 bases and J lost 3; bases outside the gene matches: 12. The CDR3 here is CASSQLLGGGKETQYF. The CDR3 coding sequence is TGTGCCAGCAGCCAGTTGCTTGGGGGGGGAAAAGAGACCCAGTACTTC.

This rearrangement joins TRBV5-1 to TRBJ2-2; 7 positions agree with TRBD1. Germline lookup yields CDR1 SGHRS and CDR2 YFSETQ. CDR3 size: 15 residues. J lost 0 bases, V lost 3 bases, and 2 bases had no gene match. The CDR3 DNA reads TGCGCCAGCAGCTCCGGGACAGCGAACACCGGGGAGCTGTTTTTT. Translated: CASSSGTANTGELFF.

The chain combines TRBV15 with TRBJ2-3, with 13 bases fitting TRBD2. The germline gives CDR1 LNHNV, CDR2 YYDKDF (reference sequence). The CDR3 sequence is 16 residues long. Trimming cost V 3 bases and J 6 bases; bases outside gene matches: 6. The CDR3: CATSRALTSGGDTQYF. In nucleotides, the CDR3 is TGTGCCACCAGCAGGGCCCTGACTAGCGGGGGGGATACGCAGTATTTT.

V gene TRBV28 combines with J gene TRBJ1-5; the match to TRBD1 covers 12 bases. The ends lost 4 bases at V and 3 bases at J; junction bases unmatched: 16. The CDR3 has 20 residues. CDR1 MDHEN and CDR2 SYDVKM come from the germline V gene. The CDR3 loop is CASSSHPRDRGRWDNQPQHF. The CDR3 coding sequence is TGTGCCAGCAGTTCACACCCCCGGGACAGGGGGCGCTGGGACAATCAGCCCCAGCATTTT.

J is TRBJ1-5 and V is TRBV29-1; 8 bases map to TRBD1. CDR1 is SQVTM and CDR2 is ANQGSEA in the germline V gene. CDR3 length equals 13 residues. V shed 6 bases, J shed 3 bases, and the junction held 4 bases outside the gene matches. Here the CDR3 DNA reads TGCAGCGTGGCAGGGGGCCCCAATCAGCCCCAGCATTTT. Its protein is CSVAGGPNQPQHF.